The sequence of this TCR beta chain was determined in a study of blood T cell repertoires in COVID-19. Overall study context: PBMCs, B-cell-depleted T cells, or T cells were the source of the cDNA or gDNA that made up the material.

Methods used by the authors: Amplification with reference gene primers provided the estimates of nucleated cell counts. Only in-frame clones appear in the TCRdb table, and some are missing; sequencing was by immunoSEQ multiplex PCR. The DNA was the basis for D and trimming; V, J and clone size are from that table. This sample has about 87,000 clones, with around 85% found just once. While infection was still active, Seattle patients were enrolled and then followed longitudinally. Material for sequencing was peripheral blood. The source of this sequence is a woman over 75 with COVID-19, enrolled during active disease.

CDR3 in amino acids: CASSRSPGTGASNQPQHF. In DNA form, the CDR3 reads TGTGCCAGCAGTCGCAGCCCCGGGACAGGGGCTAGCAATCAGCCCCAGCATTTT. The V call is TRBV27, the J call TRBJ1-5, with 10 bases matching TRBD1. The length of the CDR3 is 18 residues. V was pared by 5 bases and J by 0 bases, with 10 bases of the junction left unmatched. CDR1 and CDR2 (germline): MNHEY, SMNVEV (reference sequence).